These 32 T cell receptor beta chains came from one sample sequenced in a study of T cell repertoires in cytomegalovirus infection. No antigens are known for them. TCRdb re-analysed the reads in MiXCR, keeping a single row per CDR3 protein. The sample has roughly 120,000 distinct CDR3 sequences; over 9.5% are singletons. The material sequenced was PBMCs, sequenced either directly or after in vitro stimulation (not recorded which). The origin of the receptors is a human donor in good health (CMV status not recorded). Some clones in this sample may be carry-over from other donors' samples.

This clonotype was recorded at least ten times. CDR3 coding DNA: TGTGCCAGTAGTATTGGAGGAGGCACTGAAGCTTTCTTT. It specifies CASSIGGGTEAFF. V is TRBV19 and J is TRBJ1-1, with D hard to call. Trimming left V 3 bases short and J 4 bases short, with 9 bases between. CDR1 is LNHDA, CDR2 SQIVND, per germline (reference sequence). The CDR3 covers 13 residues.

In this sample, this clonotype turned up many times. The gene calls are TRBV3-1 and TRBJ2-2, with D perhaps matching TRBD2 (6 bases). The V end was cut by 1 base, the J end by 2 bases, with 14 bases between. This CDR3 spans 17 amino acids. The germline V gene encodes CDR1 LGHDT and CDR2 YNNKEL (reference sequence). For the CDR3, the DNA is TGTGCCAGCAGCCAAGTGGCCCCGCGGGACAACACCGGGGAGCTGTTTTTT. It yields the protein CASSQVAPRDNTGELFF.

This clonotype was seen many times. This rearrangement joins TRBV7-2 to TRBJ1-3, with 8 bases lining up with TRBD1. In germline, CDR1 is SGHTA, CDR2 FQGNSA. The CDR3 totals 16 residues. Germline trimming cut 5 bases from V and 0 bases from J; bases unmatched to any gene: 6. CDR3 in DNA: TGTGCCAGCAGCGCAGGGGGCATAAACTCTGGAAACACCATATATTTT. Translated: CASSAGGINSGNTIYF.

This clonotype was observed at least ten times. This chain connects TRBV7-6 to TRBJ1-2; 7 bases align to TRBD1. Germline assignment: CDR1 SGHVS and CDR2 FNYEAQ. After removal of 5 bases from V and 8 bases from J, the junction contained 8 bases not matched to a gene. CDR3 size: 13 residues. The DNA of the CDR3 is TGTGCCAGCAGCCTACGACAGGGCAACGGCTACACCTTC. As protein: CASSLRQGNGYTF.

The rearrangement joins TRBV6-1 to TRBJ2-3, with 7 nucleotides matching TRBD1. The CDR3 consists of 15 residues. The V segment lost 10 bases and the J segment 2 bases; nucleotides outside the gene matches: 12. Germline-derived CDR1 and CDR2 are MNHNS and SASEGT. The CDR3: CATFSTGSVTDTQYF. The CDR3 region has the DNA TGTGCCACCTTCTCGACAGGGTCCGTCACAGATACGCAGTATTTT.

The sample holds many counts of this clonotype. This chain joins TRBV7-9 and TRBJ2-5; D is ambiguous. V was shortened by 3 bases and J by 1 base, with 6 bases between the two germline ends. This CDR3 contains 13 residues. CDR1 is SEHNR, CDR2 FQNEAQ, per germline (reference sequence). The chain's CDR3 is CASSLPSQETQYF. The CDR3, as DNA: TGTGCCAGCAGCTTGCCGAGCCAAGAGACCCAGTACTTC.

This clonotype occurred a few times. This chain uses TRBV20-1 with TRBJ1-1; TRBD1 aligns across 7 bases. This CDR3 has 13 amino acids. Germline-derived CDR1 and CDR2 are DFQATT and SNEGSKA (reference sequence). After removal of 2 bases from V and 5 bases from J, the junction contained 5 bases not matched to a gene. CDR3 in amino acids: CSARRGGRTEAFF. Written as DNA, the CDR3 is TGCAGTGCTAGAAGAGGGGGCCGGACTGAAGCTTTCTTT.

This clonotype has at least ten counts. The chain links TRBV7-8 to TRBJ1-5; no firm D call. The germline V gene encodes CDR1 SGHVS and CDR2 FQNEAQ. The germline V and J ends were trimmed by 2 bases and 3 bases, with 14 bases remaining between them. The CDR3 totals 16 residues. In DNA form, the CDR3 reads TGTGCCAGCAGCTTAATCAGTGGCCAGAACAATCAGCCCCAGCATTTT. Translation: CASSLISGQNNQPQHF.

Ten or more counts support this clonotype. The genes are TRBV7-2 and TRBJ1-5; 9 nucleotides match TRBD1. Trimming cost V 5 bases and J 5 bases; bases outside gene matches: 4. Germline V gene lookup returns CDR1 SGHTA and CDR2 FQGNSA. The CDR3 runs to 14 residues. The CDR3 loop reads CASSAGQGDQPQHF. As DNA, the CDR3 is TGTGCCAGCAGCGCGGGACAGGGAGATCAGCCCCAGCATTTT.

The V call is TRBV7-3, the J call TRBJ1-1; weak D call: TRBD1 (5 bases). The ends were cut back, 4 bases at V and 6 bases at J, with 12 bases in the middle. CDR1 and CDR2 (germline): SGHTA, FQGTGA. This CDR3 has 13 amino acids. Here the CDR3 DNA reads TGTGCCAGCAGCTCGTTCCCAGGGTCTGAAGCTTTCTTT. Translating gives CASSSFPGSEAFF.

This clonotype was seen repeatedly, ten times or more. V usage is TRBV12-3 or TRBV12-4 and J usage is TRBJ1-4, with D possibly being TRBD1 (5 bases). V was pared by 3 bases and J by 8 bases, with 13 bases between. The CDR3 totals 14 residues. In nucleotides, the CDR3 is TGTGCCAGCAGTTTCGGGGGGAGTAGCGAAAAACTGTTTTTT. This translates into CASSFGGSSEKLFF.

This clonotype has a count of ten or more. This sequence joins TRBV5-1 and TRBJ2-1; maybe TRBD1 (6 bases). The CDR3 runs 18 residues. Per the germline V gene, CDR1 is SGHRS and CDR2 is YFSETQ. V shed 2 bases and J shed 5 bases, with 23 bases lying between them. Here the CDR3 DNA reads TGCGCCAGCAGCTTTCCAACAGCTTCCGGGACAACTAACAATGAGCAGTTCTTC. Translated: CASSFPTASGTTNNEQFF.

This clonotype has ten or more counts. This CDR3 reads CASSTEQGQADEQYV. The CDR3 bases are TGTGCCAGCAGCACCGAACAAGGACAGGCAGACGAGCAGTACGTC. The V gene is TRBV7-8, the J gene TRBJ2-7, with 7 bases lining up with TRBD1. The CDR3 is made up of 15 amino acids. Per the germline V gene, CDR1 is SGHVS and CDR2 is FQNEAQ. The trim removed 5 bases at V and 5 bases at J, leaving 12 bases unmatched.

This chain joins TRBV7-9 and TRBJ1-4; D is ambiguous. The CDR3 is made up of 14 amino acids. V was cut by 5 bases and J by 8 bases, with 15 bases left in between. CDR1 is SEHNR and CDR2 is FQNEAQ in the germline V gene (reference sequence). DNA of the CDR3: TGTGCCAGCAGCCCGGGGTCCCCCGGCGAAAAACTGTTTTTT. The encoded protein is CASSPGSPGEKLFF.

This clonotype was counted at least ten times. This rearrangement joins TRBV7-6 to TRBJ2-1, with D tentatively TRBD1 or TRBD2 (5 bases each). Germline V gene data show CDR1 as SGHVS and CDR2 as FNYEAQ. CDR3 length equals 16 residues. Trimming cost V 5 bases and J 3 bases, with 17 bases left between them. The CDR3 coding sequence is TGTGCCAGCAGCAAAGAGGTGGGACCGAGCTACAATGAGCAGTTCTTC. Translating gives CASSKEVGPSYNEQFF.

By proportion, this clonotype is medium-sized. The genes are TRBV7-9 and TRBJ1-4; D remains ambiguous. Trimming removed 3 bases at V and 3 bases at J, with 8 bases between. Germline CDR1 is SEHNR and CDR2 is FQNEAQ (reference sequence). This CDR3 has 14 amino acids. The DNA for the CDR3 is TGTGCCAGCAGCTTCGGAGAGCCTAATGAAAAACTGTTTTTT. As protein: CASSFGEPNEKLFF.

This chain connects TRBV24-1 to TRBJ2-1, with TRBD2 matching 9 bases. The ends lost 0 bases at V and 12 bases at J; junction bases unmatched: 8. The CDR3 is 15 amino acids. Per germline, CDR1 KGHDR and CDR2 SFDVKD. The CDR3 nucleotides are TGTGCCACCAGTGATTTGCGGGGGGGACTAGCTCGGCAGTTCTTC. Translation gives CATSDLRGGLARQFF.

There are a few counts of this clonotype. The chain's CDR3 is CASRTTWGEQYF. The CDR3 DNA reads as TGTGCCAGTAGGACGACTTGGGGCGAGCAGTACTTC. The chain carries TRBV28 and TRBJ2-7; D gene unclear. Germline CDR1 and CDR2: MDHEN and SYDVKM. The germline V and J ends were trimmed by 9 bases and 6 bases, with 15 bases remaining between them. The CDR3 is made up of 12 amino acids.

This clonotype was seen many times. V and J are TRBV20-1 and TRBJ1-6; 10 bases align to TRBD1. Germline V gene sequence: CDR1 DFQATT, CDR2 SNEGSKA (reference sequence). V trimming: 5 bases; J trimming: 9 bases; junction bases outside the gene matches: 10. The CDR3 length is 15 residues. The CDR3 reads CSALIGQGGSSPLHF. The CDR3 DNA follows: TGCAGTGCTCTGATTGGACAGGGGGGAAGTTCACCCCTCCACTTT.

V and J are TRBV20-1 and TRBJ1-6; 7 bases are a match to TRBD1. V shed 6 bases and J 1 base; nucleotides not matched to a gene: 12. CDR3 length: 17 amino acids. Germline values: CDR1 DFQATT, CDR2 SNEGSKA (reference sequence). CDR3 DNA sequence: TGCAGTGCAACCAGCGAGGGGGCTTGGTCCTATAATTCACCCCTCCACTTT. It translates to CSATSEGAWSYNSPLHF.

A few counts support this clonotype. V and J are TRBV27 and TRBJ1-1; no clear D. The CDR3 is 14 amino acids. The germline CDR1 and CDR2 sequences are MNHEY and SMNVEV (reference sequence). Trimming cost V 0 bases and J 1 base, with 6 bases left between them. The CDR3 loop is CASSLSMTNTEAFF. In nucleotides, the CDR3 is TGTGCCAGCAGTTTATCCATGACGAACACTGAAGCTTTCTTT.

In its sample, this clonotype was seen a few times. This chain joins TRBV4-1 and TRBJ2-3, with 15 bases aligning to TRBD2. This CDR3 spans 18 amino acids. J gave up 5 bases and V 3 bases, and 9 bases lay outside the gene matches. Germline V CDR1 and CDR2: MGHRA, YSYEKL. CDR3 loop: CASSQSRTSGRAQDTQYF. The DNA of the CDR3 is TGCGCCAGCAGCCAGTCGAGGACTAGCGGGAGGGCCCAAGATACGCAGTATTTT.

This clonotype has more than one count but fewer than ten. The chain is built from TRBV12-3 or TRBV12-4 and TRBJ2-1; D possibly corresponds to TRBD2 (5 bases). The CDR3 has 14 amino acids. Deletions cut 3 bases from V and 9 bases from J, with 15 bases between. The CDR3 spells CASSFGGFSAEQFF. The CDR3 nucleotides read TGTGCCAGCAGTTTTGGAGGATTCAGTGCTGAGCAGTTCTTC.

This clonotype was observed many times. V usage is TRBV19 and J usage is TRBJ1-2; 8 bases are shared with TRBD1. CDR1 LNHDA and CDR2 SQIVND come from the germline V gene (reference sequence). Trimming took 0 bases from V and 6 from J; bases not matched to a gene: 6. CDR3 length: 15 residues. The CDR3 bases are TGTGCCAGTAGTATAGAGGGGGACAGGACGGATGGCTACACCTTC. Its protein product is CASSIEGDRTDGYTF. The whole variable domain, remainder taken from reference TRBV19 and TRBJ1-2, is DGGITQSPKYLFRKEGQNVTLSCEQNLNHDAMYWYRQDPGQGLRLIYYSQIVNDFQKGDIAEGYSVSREKKESFPLTVTSAQKNPTAFYLCASSIEGDRTDGYTFGSGTRLTVV.

This clonotype was picked up many times. This chain joins TRBV7-2 and TRBJ2-7; D uncertain. CDR1 and CDR2 from the germline V gene are SGHTA and FQGNSA. Trimming took off 2 bases at V and 3 bases at J, with 8 bases between the two ends. This CDR3 has 13 amino acids. This CDR3 is CASSLRENYEQYV. The CDR3 DNA is TGTGCCAGCAGCTTACGAGAGAACTACGAGCAGTACGTC.

The rearrangement links TRBV7-9 to TRBJ2-1; the match to TRBD2 covers 10 bases. The J segment lost 0 bases and the V segment lost 5 bases, leaving 4 bases of the junction unmatched. The germline gives CDR1 SEHNR, CDR2 FQNEAQ (reference sequence). The CDR3 has 16 residues. The CDR3 loop is CASSLSGRISYNEQFF. CDR3 in DNA: TGTGCCAGCAGCCTTAGCGGGAGGATCTCCTACAATGAGCAGTTCTTC.

This clonotype was detected many times. This rearrangement joins TRBV7-2 to TRBJ1-1; D call uncertain. This CDR3 contains 14 residues. Per the germline V gene, CDR1 is SGHTA and CDR2 is FQGNSA. Trimming removed 3 bases from V and 3 bases from J, with 11 bases in between. The CDR3 loop reads CASSLIGGDTEAFF. Here the CDR3 DNA reads TGTGCCAGCAGCTTGATCGGCGGGGACACTGAAGCTTTCTTT.

The chain has TRBV20-1 and TRBJ1-1; D might be TRBD1 (6 bases). The CDR3 loop spans 16 amino acids. V was cut by 5 bases and J by 2 bases, with 21 bases left in between. The germline V gene encodes CDR1 DFQATT and CDR2 SNEGSKA (reference sequence). CDR3 region: CSAHPDSPITNTEAFF. The CDR3 region has the DNA TGCAGTGCTCACCCGGACAGCCCGATAACAAACACTGAAGCTTTCTTT.

The chain employs TRBV25-1 and TRBJ2-7; D is unresolved. The CDR3 contains 11 residues. Germline values: CDR1 MGHDK, CDR2 SYGVNS. CDR3 region: CASSDGYVQYV. DNA of the CDR3: TGTGCCAGCAGTGACGGTTACGTGCAGTACGTC.

This clonotype was picked up many times. The gene calls are TRBV3-1 and TRBJ2-5; 15 bases agree with TRBD2. With V trimmed by 4 bases and J by 1 base, 10 bases remained unmatched. The length of the CDR3 is 19 residues. Per the germline V gene, CDR1 is LGHDT and CDR2 is YNNKEL (reference sequence). As DNA, the CDR3 is TGTGCCAGCAGCCCTGGACTAGCGGGAGGGCTTGTAGGCCAAGAGACCCAGTACTTC. Translation: CASSPGLAGGLVGQETQYF.

This sequence joins TRBV7-2 and TRBJ1-2, with D perhaps TRBD1 (5 bases). The germline V gene has CDR1 SGHTA and CDR2 FQGNSA. V was shortened by 3 bases and J by 14 bases, with 19 bases between the two germline ends. The CDR3 is 13 amino acids. CDR3 protein: CASSFGRGDVFTF. CDR3 sequence (DNA): TGTGCCAGCAGCTTCGGAAGGGGCGATGTGTTTACCTTC. Complete variable domain (other parts from reference TRBV7-2 and TRBJ1-2): GAGVSQSPSNKVTEKGKDVELRCDPISGHTALYWYRQSLGQGLEFLIYFQGNSAPDKSGLPSDRFSAERTGGSVSTLTIQRTQQEDSAVYLCASSFGRGDVFTFGSGTRLTVV.

This clonotype occurred many times. This chain connects TRBV7-2 to TRBJ1-5, with D possibly being TRBD1 (5 bases). Germline V gene data show CDR1 as SGHTA and CDR2 as FQGNSA. This CDR3 has 15 amino acids. V lost 4 bases to trimming and J lost 0 bases, with 10 bases between them. For the CDR3, the DNA is TGTGCCAGCAGCTCAAGGGGTGGTAGCAATCAGCCCCAGCATTTT. As protein: CASSSRGGSNQPQHF.